This T cell receptor beta chain was recorded in a study of shared clonotypes between healthy human individuals. Naive CD8 cells were CD45RO-negative, positively selected for CCR7, excluding terminally differentiated effector memory CD45RA+ cells. V lost 4 bases and J lost 6; bases outside the gene matches: 8. The CDR3 contains 15 residues. Per germline, CDR1 SGDLS and CDR2 YYNGEE. Whole-study results and caveats: A handful of donors showed sharing of roughly 5% of naive CD4 clonotypes. Depth was large, yet rarefaction showed that sorted-subset sequencing was incomplete.

As concerns this clone: The antigen remains undetermined.

Genomic DNA belonging to each subset was distributed in equal measure over several immunoSEQ plates. Only in-frame clones appear in the TCRdb table, and some are missing; sequencing was by immunoSEQ multiplex PCR. The sample has 750,000 to 1,000,000 clones; about 92% are singletons. The clonotype was recovered from a man younger than 40 in good health. Material for sequencing was naive CD8+ T cells sorted from blood. The rearrangement links TRBV9 to TRBJ2-2; 8 positions match TRBD1. The CDR3 bases are TGTGCCAGCAGCCTTTTTCAGGGGGCAGCCGGGGAGCTGTTTTTT. Residues: CASSLFQGAAGELFF.